This TCR beta chain is from a study of response to subunit inactivated influenza vaccine (dated by TCRdb to 2016 to 2018). Some background on the complete study: Deep quantitative T cell receptor repertoire profiling was used in the study to track responses to a trivalent subunit inactivated influenza vaccine.

Remarks on this clonotype: Its recognized antigen is unknown. This sequence may be a read error, since a much larger clone differs from it by one base.

The CDR3 measures 13 amino acids from cysteine to phenylalanine. Only the CDR3 region is kept as DNA, spanning 39 bases read in frame from base 1. CDR1 and CDR2 were assigned from the germline V gene as SGHRS and YFSETQ. Library prep was done by RT-PCR. The sequencer was an Illumina HiSeq 2500. TCRdb took the public reads, trimmed them with fastp at Q25, ran MiXCR for clone calling and kept in-frame beta chains. One record per CDR3 amino acid sequence lists the most common genes and DNA. This sample lists 450,000 to 550,000 distinct CDR3 sequences; 25% were detected once. The top ten hold less than 2.5% of the sample. What the work shows at the level of the full study, not this receptor alone: The authors proposed that each seasonal influenza vaccination may bring in only a limited number of new T cells.

The rearrangement joined TRBV5-1 to TRBJ2-1, with TRBD2 as a weak D call on 5 bases. The input for sequencing was CD4+ T cells sorted from PBMCs, taken 5 to 6 days after vaccination. The sequence derives from a man aged 50 to 59 who received an inactivated influenza vaccine. Donor details come from another sample of the same person, matched by shared clones. The bases are TGCGGCAGCAGCCAGGACTCGTCCAATGAGCAGTTCTTC. Its protein product is CGSSQDSSNEQFF.